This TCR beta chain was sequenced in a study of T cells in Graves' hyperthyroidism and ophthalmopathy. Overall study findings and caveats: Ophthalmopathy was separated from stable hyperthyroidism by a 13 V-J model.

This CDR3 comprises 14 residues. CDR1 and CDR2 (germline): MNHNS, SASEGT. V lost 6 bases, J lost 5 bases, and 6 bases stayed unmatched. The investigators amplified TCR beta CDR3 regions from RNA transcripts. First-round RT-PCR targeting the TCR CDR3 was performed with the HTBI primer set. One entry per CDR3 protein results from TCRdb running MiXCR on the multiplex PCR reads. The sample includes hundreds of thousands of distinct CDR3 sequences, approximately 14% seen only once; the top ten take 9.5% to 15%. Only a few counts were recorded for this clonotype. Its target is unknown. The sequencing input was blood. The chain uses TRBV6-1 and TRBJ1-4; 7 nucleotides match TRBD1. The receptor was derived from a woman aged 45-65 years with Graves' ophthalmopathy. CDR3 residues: CASSRGQSNEKLFF. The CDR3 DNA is TGTGCCAGCAGCCGGGGACAGAGCAATGAAAAACTGTTTTTT.